The 23 T cell receptor beta chains given below trace back to one sample, sequenced in a study of shared clonotypes between healthy human individuals. The naive CD8 population came from CD45RO-negative cells selected for CCR7, without terminally differentiated effector memory CD45RA+ cells. Sequencing was performed with immunoSEQ multiplex PCR; in TCRdb, only in-frame clones are kept and a portion is missing. This sample has fewer than 800,000 clones, with 90% to 95% found just once. The sample comprised naive CD8+ T cells sorted from blood. These receptors all come from a man aged 25 to 40 in good health.

The rearrangement joins TRBV10-3 to TRBJ2-1; the D gene is possibly TRBD1 (6 bases). Germline V gene lookup returns CDR1 ENHRY and CDR2 SYGVKD. This CDR3 contains 14 residues. Between the trimmed V and J ends, which lost 4 bases and 7 bases, there was a span of 14 bases. The CDR3 sequence: CAISGKVDSNEQFF. The CDR3 coding sequence is TGTGCCATCAGTGGTAAGGTGGACAGTAATGAGCAGTTCTTC.

In its sample, this clone was seen once. The V gene is TRBV28, the J gene TRBJ2-3; D gene unclear. V was pared by 1 base and J by 6 bases, with 2 bases between. Germline lookup yields CDR1 MDHEN and CDR2 SYDVKM. This CDR3 comprises 11 residues. The CDR3 spells CASSLLDTQYF. The CDR3 nucleotides read TGTGCCAGCAGTTTATTGGATACGCAGTATTTT. Using reference TRBV28 and TRBJ2-3 for the parts outside the CDR3, the full variable domain is DVKVTQSSRYLVKRTGEKVFLECVQDMDHENMFWYRQDPGLGLRLIYFSYDVKMKEKGDIPEGYSVSREKKERFSLILESASTNQTSMYLCASSLLDTQYFGPGTRLTVL.

A note on this clone: This same CDR3 is encoded by further DNA sequences in the sample. The gene calls are TRBV27 and TRBJ2-7, with D uncertain. The CDR3 runs 13 residues. Trimming shortened V by 2 bases and J by 2 bases, and 7 bases separated the two germline ends. In germline, CDR1 is MNHEY, CDR2 SMNVEV (reference sequence). This CDR3 is CASSLGGPYEQYF. The DNA of the CDR3 is TGTGCCAGCAGTTTAGGTGGACCCTACGAGCAGTACTTC.

This chain connects TRBV27 to TRBJ2-7, with 7 bases that match TRBD1. CDR1 and CDR2 from the germline V gene are MNHEY and SMNVEV (reference sequence). With V trimmed by 8 bases and J by 3 bases, 10 bases remained unmatched. The CDR3 covers 14 residues. The CDR3 here is CASSSWDSSYEQYF. Here the CDR3 DNA reads TGTGCCAGCTCCTCTTGGGACAGTAGCTACGAGCAGTACTTC.

A word on this clone: Other nucleotide sequences from this sample produce the same CDR3. The gene calls are TRBV29-1 and TRBJ2-1, with a tentative D call TRBD1 (5 bases). CDR1 and CDR2 (germline): SQVTM, ANQGSEA. Trimming removed 1 base at V and 7 bases at J, with 11 bases between. The CDR3 is made up of 13 amino acids. In DNA, the CDR3 is TGCAGCGTTGAAGGGCGGACACCTAATGAGCAGTTCTTC. Its translation: CSVEGRTPNEQFF.

This clone was seen more than once but under ten times. The chain has TRBV29-1 and TRBJ2-3; D is ambiguous. CDR3 length: 14 amino acids. The V gene's germline CDR1 is SQVTM and CDR2 ANQGSEA. The V end was cut by 3 bases, the J end by 5 bases, with 15 bases between. The CDR3, as DNA: TGCAGCGTTGATTCCGGGCGAGGACGAGATACGCAGTATTTT. Encoded protein: CSVDSGRGRDTQYF.

V gene TRBV28 combines with J gene TRBJ2-3; TRBD1 aligns across 7 bases. Germline V gene lookup returns CDR1 MDHEN and CDR2 SYDVKM. The CDR3 extends over 14 amino acids. The J segment lost 0 bases and the V segment lost 3 bases, leaving 0 bases of the junction unmatched. The CDR3 sequence: CASSLDRSTDTQYF. CDR3 DNA: TGTGCCAGCAGTTTGGACAGGAGCACAGATACGCAGTATTTT.

V usage is TRBV5-8 and J usage is TRBJ2-1, with D tentatively TRBD1 (5 bases). Trimming removed 0 bases at V and 9 bases at J, with 13 bases between. CDR3 length equals 14 residues. Germline-derived CDR1 and CDR2 are SGHTS and YDEGEE. Here the CDR3 DNA reads TGTGCCAGCAGCTTGGCCCCAGGGATCGGTGAGCAGTTCTTC. This translates into CASSLAPGIGEQFF. The variable domain in full, with the rest retrieved from reference TRBV5-8 and TRBJ2-1, is EAGVTQSPTHLIKTRGQQATLRCSPISGHTSVYWYQQALGLGLQFLLWYDEGEERNRGNFPPRFSGRQFPNYSSELNVNALELEDSALYLCASSLAPGIGEQFFGPGTRLTVL.

The J gene is TRBJ2-5, the V gene TRBV29-1; no clear D gene. The germline V gene encodes CDR1 SQVTM and CDR2 ANQGSEA. Between the trimmed V and J ends, which lost 0 bases and 3 bases, there was a span of 14 bases. This CDR3 comprises 15 residues. CDR3 region: CSVEDSTDFEETQYF. The CDR3 region has the DNA TGCAGCGTTGAAGATTCAACCGATTTCGAAGAGACCCAGTACTTC.

The chain employs TRBV18 and TRBJ2-5; TRBD2 matches at 9 bases. Germline V gene data show CDR1 as KGHSH and CDR2 as LQKENI. The CDR3 totals 17 residues. V gave up 2 bases and J gave up 4 bases; unmatched junction bases: 11. CDR3 sequence: CASSPVAGGEFGETQYF. CDR3 nucleotides: TGTGCCAGCTCACCAGTTGCGGGAGGGGAATTTGGAGAGACCCAGTACTTC.

The V call is TRBV7-2, the J call TRBJ2-1; TRBD1 aligns across 11 bases. Germline-derived CDR1 and CDR2 are SGHTA and FQGNSA. V gave up 1 base and J gave up 10 bases; unmatched junction bases: 6. CDR3 size: 15 residues. The CDR3 coding sequence is TGTGCCAGCAGCTTAGGATGGACAGGGGGCTCGGAGCAGTTCTTC. Translation: CASSLGWTGGSEQFF.

This clone is a singleton in its sample. The chain combines TRBV27 with TRBJ1-2; D not resolved. Germline values: CDR1 MNHEY, CDR2 SMNVEV (reference sequence). Deletions cut 0 bases from V and 1 base from J, with 9 bases between. CDR3 length equals 15 residues. CDR3 bases: TGTGCCAGCAGTTTATCGATAGACGATAACTATGGCTACACCTTC. Amino acids: CASSLSIDDNYGYTF.

This chain joins TRBV19 and TRBJ2-1; D gene uncertain. Per the germline V gene, CDR1 is LNHDA and CDR2 is SQIVND (reference sequence). This CDR3 region has 15 residues. The germline V and J ends were trimmed by 3 bases and 2 bases, with 11 bases remaining between them. CDR3: CASSITSNPYNEQFF. In DNA, the CDR3 is TGTGCCAGTAGTATTACCAGTAACCCCTACAATGAGCAGTTCTTC.

CDR3 nucleotides: TGTGCCAGCAGCCCTTCGGGATATACGCAGTATTTT. Protein product: CASSPSGYTQYF. The chain uses TRBV7-2 and TRBJ2-3, with a possible D match to TRBD2 (5 bases). The CDR3 has 12 residues. Looked up from germline, CDR1 is SGHTA and CDR2 is FQGNSA. V lost 5 bases, J lost 7 bases, and 10 bases lay in between.

As concerns this clone: Different DNA sequences within this sample yield the same CDR3. The chain carries TRBV7-9 and TRBJ2-7, with D perhaps given as TRBD1 or TRBD2 (5 bases each). Germline CDR1 and CDR2: SEHNR and FQNEAQ (reference sequence). V was cut by 1 base and J by 6 bases, with 7 bases left in between. The CDR3 extends over 12 amino acids. Written as DNA, the CDR3 is TGTGCCAGCAGCTTAGGAGGGGTCGAGCAGTACTTC. Protein: CASSLGGVEQYF.

The chain has TRBV2 and TRBJ2-1; TRBD2 matches at 10 bases. Germline assignment: CDR1 SNHLY and CDR2 FYNNEI. CDR3 length equals 16 residues. V shed 5 bases, J shed 7 bases, and the junction held 11 bases outside the gene matches. CDR3 nucleotides: TGTGCCAGCAGTAAAACTAGCGGGAAAGGAGGGAATGAGCAGTTCTTC. Protein sequence: CASSKTSGKGGNEQFF.

The chain joins TRBV6-5 to TRBJ1-1, with 9 bases aligning to TRBD1. The CDR3 extends over 15 amino acids. V gave up 5 bases and J gave up 4 bases; unmatched junction bases: 8. Germline V gives CDR1 MNHEY, CDR2 SVGAGI. DNA of the CDR3: TGTGCCAGCAGTGCAGAAGGACAGGGGATCACTGAAGCTTTCTTT. Translating gives CASSAEGQGITEAFF.

Written as DNA, the CDR3 is TGTGCCAGCAGCTTGGTCGCCCTGGGGACCGGGGGACCCTACGAGCAGTACTTC. Protein product: CASSLVALGTGGPYEQYF. This rearrangement joins TRBV7-6 to TRBJ2-7, with a tentative D call TRBD2 (6 bases). This CDR3 contains 18 residues. Between the trimmed V and J ends, which lost 3 bases and 2 bases, there was a span of 23 bases. Germline V gene lookup returns CDR1 SGHVS and CDR2 FNYEAQ.

The sample holds a few counts of this clone. The chain uses TRBV5-1 and TRBJ1-1; D is uncertain. V dropped 4 bases and J dropped 4 bases, with 14 bases sitting between them. Germline V gives CDR1 SGHRS, CDR2 YFSETQ. This CDR3 comprises 14 residues. The CDR3 spells CASSLGLGGTEAFF. The CDR3 DNA follows: TGCGCCAGCAGCCTTGGATTAGGTGGCACTGAAGCTTTCTTT.

The rearrangement uses TRBV27 and TRBJ1-5, with TRBD1 as a possible D gene (6 bases). This CDR3 contains 14 residues. Germline assignment: CDR1 MNHEY and CDR2 SMNVEV (reference sequence). The ends were cut back, 6 bases at V and 5 bases at J, with 14 bases in the middle. The DNA for the CDR3 is TGTGCCAGCAGCCAATACAGGGAGGATCAGCCCCAGCATTTT. Amino acids: CASSQYREDQPQHF.

The chain recombines TRBV27 with TRBJ2-1; maybe TRBD1 (6 bases). The ends were cut back, 2 bases at V and 9 bases at J, with 8 bases in the middle. CDR1 is MNHEY and CDR2 is SMNVEV in the germline V gene (reference sequence). This CDR3 is built from 12 residues. In DNA, the CDR3 is TGTGCCAGCAGTTTAATAGGGGGTGAGCAGTTCTTC. This codes for CASSLIGGEQFF.

This clone was detected only a few times. The gene calls are TRBV4-3 and TRBJ2-1; TRBD1 aligns across 7 bases. The CDR3 consists of 12 residues. The germline V gene has CDR1 LGHNA and CDR2 YSLEER. Trimming cost V 3 bases and J 10 bases; bases outside gene matches: 3. CDR3 sequence (DNA): TGCGCCAGCAGCCAGACGACAGGGGAGCAGTTCTTC. Its protein product is CASSQTTGEQFF.

V usage is TRBV7-9 and J usage is TRBJ2-2, with TRBD1 matching 11 bases. CDR1 and CDR2 (germline): SEHNR, FQNEAQ (reference sequence). This CDR3 is built from 15 residues. The CDR3: CVTGRDRGITGELFF. Written as DNA, the CDR3 is TGTGTTACCGGCCGGGACAGGGGGATCACCGGGGAGCTGTTTTTT.